This T cell receptor beta chain was observed in a study of control samples from healthy donors and cancer patients. Sequencing was performed with immunoSEQ multiplex PCR; in TCRdb, only in-frame clones are kept and a portion is missing. The profile shows some 100,000 clones, 90% of them singletons. Germline V gene data show CDR1 as SGHTA and CDR2 as FQGNSA. Trimming removed 5 bases at V and 2 bases at J, with 12 bases between. This CDR3 is built from 14 residues. The chain uses TRBV7-2 and TRBJ1-2; the D gene is possibly TRBD1 (5 bases). The source of this sequence is a human donor in good health. The donor label of this sample is uncertain. The sequenced sample was blood. The CDR3 loop is CASSPWGVNYGYTF. DNA of the CDR3: TGTGCCAGCAGCCCCTGGGGGGTAAACTATGGCTACACCTTC.